The sample holds a few counts of the clone carrying this T cell receptor beta chain. As yet, its antigen is unknown. These data belong to a study of cytomegalovirus exposure and HLA in healthy donors. General study points: Researchers reported in a later analysis that a missense DCLRE1C variant was tied to TCR beta V- and J-gene trimming.

In the PCR, 60 Vbeta and 13 Jbeta primers were used. Only in-frame clones appear in the TCRdb table, and some are missing; sequencing was by immunoSEQ multiplex PCR. The table records nearly 70,000 clones, roughly 71% of them present only once. This CDR3 is 15 amino acids long. V gave up 10 bases and J gave up 4 bases, with 21 bases separating them. The germline V gene encodes CDR1 ENHRY and CDR2 SYGVKD. Source material: PBMCs. The chain has TRBV10-3 and TRBJ2-3; D unresolved. This clonotype was obtained from a woman aged 60-75 years in good health and CMV-seropositive. In DNA form, the CDR3 reads TGTGCCACCAACTTAAACGCGGCTGGCGCAGATACGCAGTATTTT. As protein: CATNLNAAGADTQYF.